The entry that follows covers one TCR beta chain sequence. This sample is drawn from a study of glioma-infiltrating T cells after dendritic cell vaccination. V lost 5 bases, J lost 3 bases, and 7 bases stayed unmatched. The CDR3 totals 15 residues. The germline V gene encodes CDR1 MNHNS and CDR2 SASEGT. Time point defined: after dendritic cell vaccination, including at tumor progression/relapse. The method was immunoSEQ multiplex PCR; TCRdb's version includes in-frame clones alone and lacks a portion of them. Of about 87,000 clones listed, over 80% are singletons. This TCR was recovered from a human donor with glioblastoma. The material was blood, obtained after dendritic cell vaccination. The chain is built from TRBV6-1 and TRBJ2-5, with TRBD1 matching over 9 bases. The CDR3 region is CASSRAGTGKETQYF. Written as DNA, the CDR3 is TGTGCCAGCAGTAGAGCCGGGACAGGGAAAGAGACCCAGTACTTC.